This T cell receptor (beta chain) is drawn from a study of beta chain features in type 1 diabetes (dated by TCRdb to 2016 to 2018). The study in broad terms: Patients and healthy donors did not differ in mean age, gender distribution, total cell number or subset yield. A total of around 110,000,000 sorted cells were examined across all samples, and RNA yield correlated strongly with the number of cells per subset. In the study, TCRB repertoires of sorted circulating CD4+ T cell subsets from recently diagnosed type 1 diabetes patients were compared with those of matched healthy donors. Naive and central memory subsets were obtained from all 30 or so donors, but regulatory and stem cell-like memory subsets were isolated from only 8 patients and roughly 8 healthy donors.

From each donor, a single peripheral blood sample of about 120 mL on average was drawn into heparinised tubes. Naive, central memory, regulatory and stem cell-like memory CD4+ T cells were sorted on a BD FACSAria II using a panel including CD45RO, CCR7, CD25, CD127, CD95 and CD27. A purity above 95% was achieved for all sorted populations. Right away, PBMCs were isolated by Lymphoprep density gradient centrifugation and were stained directly, with no culture step. To minimize batch effects, samples were stained and sorted in pairs, one healthy donor with one patient per experiment. V trim: 0 bases; J trim: 4 bases; unmatched bases: 3. The CDR3, cysteine through phenylalanine, is 14 amino acids long. Only the CDR3 DNA is retained, 42 bases long and in frame from the first base. Based on the germline V gene (reference sequence), the CDR1 and CDR2 sequences are LNHNV and YYDKDF. Findings and caveats that apply to the study as a whole: Because cDNA rather than genomic DNA was sequenced, highly expressing activated cells could have been over-represented, although no difference in activation and CD3 levels was found between groups. Type 1 diabetes patients showed a moderate but significant shortening of TCRB CDR3 length in all four CD4+ subsets. At VDJ recombination sites, patients with type 1 diabetes made fewer insertions and deleted more nucleotides, a pattern implying thymic rearrangement abnormalities. Naive, central memory and regulatory TCRB repertoires appeared more similar among patients than among healthy donors. Because the HLA sub-analyses included only small numbers of individuals, any influence of HLA type on TCRB rearrangement was left unresolved. Shorter templates might be favored by PCR, yet because patient and control samples were amplified and corrected together, any such skew would affect both groups equally.

Concerning this clone itself: The clone's antigen remains unknown. Base-call qualities are not available, and no considerably larger clone is one nucleotide away.

The entire isolated RNA was reverse transcribed using the High Capacity cDNA Reverse Transcription Kit, and thus expressed TCRB transcripts were sequenced. Deep immunoSEQ sequencing was applied to naive, central memory and regulatory T cell samples, giving an average of approximately 3.8 million total reads per sample. After sorted cells were lysed in RLT buffer, RNA was extracted with DNase-treated RNeasy Micro or Mini kits, with the choice depending on cell number. Each cell subset was processed separately to prevent cross-contamination, with patient and healthy donor samples processed together. Using the immunoSEQ multiplex PCR, TCRB sequences were amplified from cDNA into 87-bp fragments spanning the CDR3 region. The amplicons were sequenced using the Illumina HiSeq platform. The authors' analysis ran thus. PCR bias was corrected computationally using synthetic template baselines, and reads within Hamming distance 2 were collapsed, with unmergeable singletons discarded. Reads were aligned against IMGT to assign V, D and J genes, CDR3 length and insertions or deletions at six rearrangement sites. Clonotype counts were normalized to sorted cell number within each subset before computing true diversity and Gini coefficients with the tcR R package. Repertoire sharing was quantified using the overlap coefficient calculated on TCRB nucleotide sequences. Out-of-frame TCRB sequences from naive cells were analyzed to stand in for the pre-selection repertoire. The table comes from immuneACCESS by way of TCRdb, which keeps in-frame sequences with V and J called. Part of the clones is missing from these tables; in studies checked, under half for an unresolved V gene and the rest for unknown reasons. V and J calls and clone size are copied from that table; D and trimming were computed from the DNA. This sample comprises around 160,000 clones, around 63% of them detected only once. The top ten clones comprise about 0.1% of the sample.

Sample: naive CD4+ T cells from blood. The cell subset or site label for this specimen denotes: true naive CD4+ T cells. The receptor's source is a man aged 25 to 40 with type 1 diabetes. The chain employs TRBV15 and TRBJ2-7; 7 bases in the middle match TRBD2. The DNA reads as follows: TGTGCCACCAGCAGAGATCCCGGGAGGTACGAGCAGTACTTC. Its protein product is CATSRDPGRYEQYF.